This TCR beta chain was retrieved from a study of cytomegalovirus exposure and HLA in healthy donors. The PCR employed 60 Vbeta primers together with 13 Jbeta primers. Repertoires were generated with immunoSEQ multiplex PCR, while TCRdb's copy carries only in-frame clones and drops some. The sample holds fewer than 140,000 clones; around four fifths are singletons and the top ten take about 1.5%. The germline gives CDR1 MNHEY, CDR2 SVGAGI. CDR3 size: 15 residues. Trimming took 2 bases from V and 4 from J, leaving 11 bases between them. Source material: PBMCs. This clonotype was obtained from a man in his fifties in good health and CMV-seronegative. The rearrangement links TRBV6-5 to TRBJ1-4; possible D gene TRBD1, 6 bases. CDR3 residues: CASSYTDRYNEKLFF. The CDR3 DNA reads TGTGCCAGCAGTTACACGGACAGATATAATGAAAAACTGTTTTTT.